The present TCR beta chain was sequenced within a study of cytomegalovirus exposure and HLA in healthy donors. Turning to this clone: Its matching antigen is unknown. A junction end diverges from the germline sequence, so it may reflect a read error.

The PCR ran on 60 Vbeta and 13 Jbeta primers. How the authors handled the data: Later, 80 million or so unique TCR beta chains were counted in an analysis, and about 12 million of them were shared. Generated by immunoSEQ multiplex PCR, the TCRdb table keeps only in-frame clones and is missing some. For V, J and clone size, that table is used; D and trimming come from the DNA. The sample includes 75,000 to 80,000 clones, roughly 75% seen only once; the top ten take 1.1%. Germline CDR1 reads MNHNS; CDR2 reads SASEGT. This CDR3 is 16 amino acids long. The study's findings and limits: There were around 160 TCR beta chains listed as cytomegalovirus-associated.

The chain links TRBV6-1 to TRBJ1-2, with 11 bases aligning to TRBD1. The sequencing input was PBMCs. The receptor was derived from a male donor in good health and CMV-seronegative. CDR3 DNA sequence: TGTGCCAGCAGTGAACGGGACAGGGGGGTAAACTATGGCTACCCCTTC. Translating gives CASSERDRGVNYGYPF.